This TCR beta chain was observed in a study of tumor-infiltrating lymphocytes in primary liver carcinoma. Study-wide points: Overlap in tumor-adjacent and tumor-blood pairs fell below that of tumor region pairs. Just around 8-25% of top clones spanned all five tumor regions.

A note on this clonotype: The antigen is not known.

This CDR3 is 12 amino acids long. The germline V and J ends were trimmed by 7 bases and 5 bases, with 13 bases remaining between them. The germline V gene encodes CDR1 SQVTM and CDR2 ANQGSEA. Co-extracted RNA and DNA came from about 19-30 mg of unsorted bulk tissue. With a constant-region primer, TCR beta cDNA was made from approximately 510 ng of total RNA. Libraries for TCR beta were built through three nested multiplex PCR rounds, which together made up a slightly modified ARM-PCR procedure. Both of the initial two PCR rounds ran for about 9 cycles and employed TRBV1-TRBV30 forward primers alongside a C-beta reverse primer. Each CDR3 protein is one row after TCRdb ran MiXCR on the multiplex PCR reads. The sample has some 94,000 distinct CDR3 sequences, about 70% seen once.

This TCR was sampled from a woman aged 55-69 years with primary liver carcinoma and hepatitis B virus infection. The specimen sequenced was liver tumor tissue from sampling region 5. Subset specified: tumor region T5, tumor centre. The gene calls are TRBV29-1 and TRBJ2-3; D might be TRBD2 (6 bases). The CDR3 is CSAWRAGDTQYF. The CDR3 bases are TGCAGCGCGTGGAGAGCGGGAGATACGCAGTATTTT.